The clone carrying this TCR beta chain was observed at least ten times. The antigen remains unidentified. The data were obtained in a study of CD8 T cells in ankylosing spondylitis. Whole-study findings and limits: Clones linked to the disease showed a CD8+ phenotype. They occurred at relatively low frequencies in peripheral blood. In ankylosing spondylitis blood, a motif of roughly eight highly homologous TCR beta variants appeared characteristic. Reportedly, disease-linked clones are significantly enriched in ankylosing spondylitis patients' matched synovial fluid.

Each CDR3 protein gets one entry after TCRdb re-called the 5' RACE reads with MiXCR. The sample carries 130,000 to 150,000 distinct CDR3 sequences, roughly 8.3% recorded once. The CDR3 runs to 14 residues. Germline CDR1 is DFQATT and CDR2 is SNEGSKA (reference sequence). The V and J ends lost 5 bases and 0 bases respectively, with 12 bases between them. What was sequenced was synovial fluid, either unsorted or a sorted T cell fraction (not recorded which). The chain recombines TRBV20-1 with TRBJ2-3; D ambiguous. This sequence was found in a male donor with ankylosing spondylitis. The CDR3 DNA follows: TGCAGTGCTTCAGCCGGGTACAGCACAGATACGCAGTATTTT. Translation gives CSASAGYSTDTQYF.